This paragraph reports one TCR beta chain. The CDR3 sequence is 14 residues long. Unmatched junction bases numbered 7, after V lost 8 bases and J lost 2 bases. CDR1 and CDR2 (germline): ENHRY, SYGVKD. The data are from a study of blood T cell repertoires in COVID-19. On the study more broadly: The origin of the acute and convalescent COVID-19 samples was the United States, Italy and Spain.

Authors' methods: The assay estimated nucleated cells by amplifying reference gene primers. Clones were sequenced by immunoSEQ multiplex PCR, and TCRdb holds only the in-frame ones, with some missing. V and J calls and clone size are those listed in that table; D and trimming were worked out from the DNA. Among more than 250,000 clones listed, around 90% were seen once. Cohorts were determined from participant-reported clinical history. The sample comprised PBMCs or T cells enriched from blood (not recorded which). The origin of this receptor is a woman aged 18-30 years with acute COVID-19. This chain connects TRBV10-3 to TRBJ2-5, with 8 bases that match TRBD2. CDR3 in DNA: TGTGCCATCGGGTCTAGCGGGCTACAAGAGACCCAGTACTTC. This translates into CAIGSSGLQETQYF.